This is a list of T cell receptor beta chains from one sample in a study of Graves' ophthalmopathy and Graves' hyperthyroidism. TCRdb redid the calling of the multiplex PCR reads with MiXCR, one entry per CDR3 protein. The table lists approximately 500,000 distinct CDR3 sequences, roughly 14% of them singletons. The sample consisted of blood. All receptors derive from a woman aged 30 to 39 with Graves' ophthalmopathy. CDR3s include the opening cysteine and the closing phenylalanine or tryptophan. A D gene is named only where the DNA matches it firmly. Clone size is stated in some rows and not others, as once, few, many or a class when expanded.

cdr3_nt	cdr3_aa	d_call	clone_size	j_call	v_call
TGTGCCAGCGGCATAGGACAGGGCGGGTATCAGCCCCAGCATTTT	CASGIGQGGYQPQHF	TRBD1	many	TRBJ1-5	TRBV6-1
TGCAGTGCTAGAGTAGCGGGGGGCTATAACACCGGGGAGCTGTTTTTT	CSARVAGGYNTGELFF	TRBD2	NA	TRBJ2-2	TRBV20-1
TGTGCCAGCAGCCGTGACAGGGCGCAGGGGCAGCCCCAGCATTTT	CASSRDRAQGQPQHF	TRBD1	many	TRBJ1-5	TRBV6-1
TGTGCCACCAGCAGAGATTCTCAGTCCGGGGAGCTGTTTTTT	CATSRDSQSGELFF	NA	NA	TRBJ2-2	TRBV15
TGTGCCAGCAGTATGGAGGGCATTAAACCGAACTTC	CASSMEGIKPNF	NA	many	TRBJ2-1	TRBV28
TGTGCCAGCAGCGTGTCCGGAAACACTGAAGCTTTCTTT	CASSVSGNTEAFF	NA	many	TRBJ1-1	TRBV9
TGTGCCAGCATAGGATTTGAAGGCCAGCCCCAGCATTTT	CASIGFEGQPQHF	NA	many	TRBJ1-5	TRBV6-1
TGTGCCAGCAGCTCAGGGACAGAGGCCTGGGAGCAGTACTTC	CASSSGTEAWEQYF	TRBD1	NA	TRBJ2-7	TRBV13
TGTGCCAGCAGGCAAGACAGGGGACCCGGGGAGCTGTTTTTT	CASRQDRGPGELFF	TRBD1	NA	TRBJ2-2	TRBV4-2
TGTGCCAGCAGCCCCACCCGATTCATTACGGGACAGGGTCAAGAGACCCAGTACTTC	CASSPTRFITGQGQETQYF	TRBD1	many	TRBJ2-5	TRBV7-3
TGTGCCAGCAGTGAAGAGTTTGGGGTAGGAACTGAAGCTTTCTTT	CASSEEFGVGTEAFF	NA	few	TRBJ1-1	TRBV6-1
TGTGCCAGCGAGACTAGCGGGGGGATAAGTGAGCAGTACTTC	CASETSGGISEQYF	TRBD2	many	TRBJ2-7	TRBV2
TGTGCCAGCAGTTTTAGGAAACAGTCAACCGGGGAGCTGTTTTTT	CASSFRKQSTGELFF	NA	NA	TRBJ2-2	TRBV28
TGTGCCAGCAGTTACGCGGGGAATTCACCCCTCCACTTT	CASSYAGNSPLHF	NA	many	TRBJ1-6	TRBV6-6
TGTGCCAGCAGCTTAGTTCGGGGGGCAGCTAAAGCTAACTATGGCTACACCTTC	CASSLVRGAAKANYGYTF	NA	many	TRBJ1-2	TRBV11-1
TGTGTCAGCAGTCCTCATACCGGGAACTATGGCTACACCTTC	CVSSPHTGNYGYTF	NA	NA	TRBJ1-2	TRBV28
TGTGCCAGCAGCTCTTACCTGAGGGCAGGGGAGCGGTCCTACGAGCAGTACTTC	CASSSYLRAGERSYEQYF	NA	few	TRBJ2-7	TRBV11-2
TGCGCCAGCAGCTCAGGGGGGGCTGCCTACGAGCAGTACTTC	CASSSGGAAYEQYF	NA	few	TRBJ2-7	TRBV5-1
TGTGCCAGCAGTGACTCCGCGGCGGGGGGGGAAGAGACCCAGTACTTC	CASSDSAAGGEETQYF	TRBD2	NA	TRBJ2-5	TRBV25-1
TGTGCCAGCAGCCCTCAAGTCCCGAACACTGAAGCTTTCTTT	CASSPQVPNTEAFF	NA	NA	TRBJ1-1	TRBV12-3/TRBV12-4
TGTGCCAGCAGCTTAACGGGGGGCACCTACGAGCAGTACTTC	CASSLTGGTYEQYF	NA	many	TRBJ2-7	TRBV5-1
TGTGCCAGCAGTGAAAATGGGGGCTATAATTCACCCCTCCACTTT	CASSENGGYNSPLHF	NA	many	TRBJ1-6	TRBV6-1
TGTGCCAGCAATGGTTTTACCCCCTACGAGCAGTACTTC	CASNGFTPYEQYF	NA	many	TRBJ2-7	TRBV28
TGTGCCAGCAGCTTAGTCAGGGGGACAAGCTACGAGCAGTACTTC	CASSLVRGTSYEQYF	TRBD1	few	TRBJ2-7	TRBV7-2
TGTGCCAGTCCCCCGTGGGGGGTCGACACCGGGGAGCTGTTTTTT	CASPPWGVDTGELFF	NA	many	TRBJ2-2	TRBV6-5
TGTGCCAGCAGTTCGGATGGGTTCAACACTGAAGCTTTCTTT	CASSSDGFNTEAFF	NA	many	TRBJ1-1	TRBV7-2
TGTGCCAGCAAAGGGCTGCTCTCTGGAAACACCATATATTTT	CASKGLLSGNTIYF	NA	many	TRBJ1-3	TRBV7-9
TGTGCCAGCCAAGCCCCGGGCAGACCGAAAGAGACCCAGTACTTC	CASQAPGRPKETQYF	NA	many	TRBJ2-5	TRBV28
TGTGCCAGCAGCGTAGGAGGACAGTTGATCTACGAGCAGTACTTC	CASSVGGQLIYEQYF	NA	NA	TRBJ2-7	TRBV9
TGTGCCAGCAGCCAAGATCGGAGCTATGGCTACACCTTC	CASSQDRSYGYTF	NA	many	TRBJ1-2	TRBV14
TGTGCCAGCAGTTTAAGCAGGGCCCATCAGCCCCAGCATTTT	CASSLSRAHQPQHF	NA	many	TRBJ1-5	TRBV12-3/TRBV12-4
TGTGCCATCAGGGAGGACAGGGTCACCGGGGAGCTGTTTTTT	CAIREDRVTGELFF	TRBD1	NA	TRBJ2-2	TRBV10-3
TGTGCCAGCAGTGATATCGGCGACCCTGGCTATGGCTACACCTTC	CASSDIGDPGYGYTF	NA	many	TRBJ1-2	TRBV6-1
TGTGCCAGCAGTGACGGGGAGCTGAACACCGGGGAGCTGTTTTTT	CASSDGELNTGELFF	NA	many	TRBJ2-2	TRBV6-4
TGTGCCAGCAGTGAGGGTATAGCGGGGGGAGAGACCCAGTACTTC	CASSEGIAGGETQYF	TRBD2	NA	TRBJ2-5	TRBV6-1
TGCGCCAGCAGCTTGGCTTTTGACCCAGAGGCAAACACTGAAGCTTTCTTT	CASSLAFDPEANTEAFF	NA	NA	TRBJ1-1	TRBV5-1
TGTGCCAGCAGGGCACGACTAGCCAGTTTCCACGAGCAGTACTTC	CASRARLASFHEQYF	TRBD2	many	TRBJ2-7	TRBV2
TGTGCCAGCAGTTTGATGAATCAGCCCCAGCATTTT	CASSLMNQPQHF	NA	many	TRBJ1-5	TRBV28
TGTGCCAGCAGTGGGGCTGGAGCAGGACACTATGGCTACACCTTC	CASSGAGAGHYGYTF	NA	many	TRBJ1-2	TRBV2
TGTGCCAGCAGTTCCATCCCAGGGAGGGATTCACCCCTCCACTTT	CASSSIPGRDSPLHF	NA	many	TRBJ1-6	TRBV28
TGTGCCAGCACCCTAGGGTACGGGAGTGTGGGCACAGATACGCAGTATTTT	CASTLGYGSVGTDTQYF	NA	few	TRBJ2-3	TRBV12-3/TRBV12-4
TGTGCCAGCGAGGGTGGTGGAAACACCATATATTTT	CASEGGGNTIYF	NA	many	TRBJ1-3	TRBV28
TGTGCCAGCAGCAAAGGACTAGCGGGGTACCAAGAGACCCAGTACTTC	CASSKGLAGYQETQYF	TRBD2	few	TRBJ2-5	TRBV3-1
TGTGCCAGCCTCTACATGCAGGGTAAAGGCTATGGCTACACCTTC	CASLYMQGKGYGYTF	NA	many	TRBJ1-2	TRBV28
TGTGCCAGCAGTTATCCGGGACAGGGGCAAGAGACCCAGTACTTC	CASSYPGQGQETQYF	TRBD1	NA	TRBJ2-5	TRBV6-5
TGCAGCGCCGAAGGTACCGAATTGTATGAAGCTTTCTTT	CSAEGTELYEAFF	NA	many	TRBJ1-1	TRBV29-1
TGTGCCAGCAGGGGCCCGACAGGATATAATTCACCCCTCCACTTT	CASRGPTGYNSPLHF	NA	many	TRBJ1-6	TRBV6-1
TGCGCCAGCAGTGGGGACACCGGGACAGAGGCGGACGAGCAGTACTTC	CASSGDTGTEADEQYF	TRBD1	NA	TRBJ2-7	TRBV10-1
TGTGCCAGCAGTTCGGGACAGGGTTCCGTCGAGCAGTACTTC	CASSSGQGSVEQYF	TRBD1	NA	TRBJ2-7	TRBV12-3/TRBV12-4
TGCAGTGCTAGCCCCGGGACAGGGGCAGGTCAGCCCCAGCATTTT	CSASPGTGAGQPQHF	TRBD1	many	TRBJ1-5	TRBV20-1
TGCGCCAGCAGCCAGGATTCTCTGAGCAATTCACCCCTCCACTTT	CASSQDSLSNSPLHF	NA	once	TRBJ1-6	TRBV4-1
TGTGCCAGCAGTTTATGGGGGCGCGTAGGAAACACTGATGCTTTCTTT	CASSLWGRVGNTDAFF	NA	NA	TRBJ1-1	TRBV27
TGTGCCAGCTCCCGGAGAGCGGGCCAGCAAGAGACCCAGTACTTC	CASSRRAGQQETQYF	NA	many	TRBJ2-5	TRBV18
TGTGCCAGCACCATCGGGACTGGCAATCAGCCCCAGCATTTT	CASTIGTGNQPQHF	NA	many	TRBJ1-5	TRBV28
TGCAGTGCTAAAGGAGTAGGGTTCTATGGCTACACCTTC	CSAKGVGFYGYTF	NA	many	TRBJ1-2	TRBV20-1
TGCAGTGCTCTGGGTGGACAGACAAACACCGGGGAGCTGTTTTTT	CSALGGQTNTGELFF	NA	many	TRBJ2-2	TRBV20-1
TGTGCCAGCAGCCAAGGAGTAGGCTACGAGCAGTACTTC	CASSQGVGYEQYF	NA	many	TRBJ2-7	TRBV14
TGTGCCAGCAGTGACCCATTAAGACTAGCGGGGACAAAAGAGACCCAGTACTTC	CASSDPLRLAGTKETQYF	TRBD2	few	TRBJ2-5	TRBV6-1
TGTGCCTGGAGTGTACCACGGAGACTCATGAACACTGAAGCTTTCTTT	CAWSVPRRLMNTEAFF	NA	many	TRBJ1-1	TRBV30
TGTGCCAGCACCCTCGGTATAGGGTACCAAGAGACCCAGTACTTC	CASTLGIGYQETQYF	NA	many	TRBJ2-5	TRBV6-5